This TCR beta chain was captured by sequencing in a study of cytomegalovirus exposure and HLA in healthy donors. Findings and caveats of the study: CMV serostatus was the sole immune exposure data available. A later analysis linked a missense DCLRE1C variant to TCR beta V- and J-gene trimming. Presence/absence analysis assumed near-uniform sequencing depth across donors.

Germline assignment: CDR1 SGHRS and CDR2 YFSETQ. V lost 0 bases and J lost 4; bases outside the gene matches: 3. The CDR3 sequence is 15 residues long. In regard to this clone: Antigen unknown.

The PCR used 60 Vbeta and 13 Jbeta primers. Repertoires were generated with immunoSEQ multiplex PCR, while TCRdb's copy carries only in-frame clones and drops some. The data hold 150,000 or so clones, with approximately 79% observed a single time. This TCR came from a man over 45 in good health and CMV-seropositive. V gene TRBV5-1 combines with J gene TRBJ2-5; 10 nucleotides agree with TRBD1. The sequenced sample consisted of PBMCs. CDR3 loop: CASSLEGTGAETQYF. DNA for the CDR3: TGCGCCAGCAGCTTGGAAGGGACAGGGGCAGAGACCCAGTACTTC.